The 15 T cell receptor beta chains given below trace back to one sample, sequenced in a study of response to subunit inactivated influenza vaccine. TCRdb passed the RT-PCR reads through MiXCR, listing each CDR3 protein once. Seen here are about 620,000 distinct CDR3 sequences, over 9% observed once, and the top ten hold 9.5% to 12%. These sequences were also reported in another study, on T cells expressing NK-cell markers. That report adds: A 5'RACE template switching approach incorporating UMIs was used to make TCR beta cDNA.

Sequenced material: PBMCs from blood, taken on the day of vaccination. All receptors derive from a man aged 45 to 65 who received an inactivated influenza vaccine.

The chain joins TRBV6-1 to TRBJ2-1, with 11 bases lining up with TRBD2. The V gene end was trimmed by 8 bases and the J gene end by 5 bases; junction bases not matched to a gene: 5. Germline V gives CDR1 MNHNS, CDR2 SASEGT. This CDR3 spans 14 amino acids. The CDR3 DNA reads TGTGCCAGCCTTGGGGGACTAGCGGACAATGAGCAGTTCTTC. Translation: CASLGGLADNEQFF.

This clonotype came up a few times. The chain uses TRBV5-6 and TRBJ2-2; 7 nucleotides line up with TRBD1. The CDR3 is 20 residues long. The V segment lost 3 bases and the J segment 4 bases; nucleotides outside the gene matches: 21. Germline values: CDR1 SGHDT, CDR2 YYEEEE. CDR3 coding DNA: TGTGCCAGCAGCTACATGAGGACCGGGACAGCTACTACCCTCACCGGGGAGCTGTTTTTT. This gives the protein CASSYMRTGTATTLTGELFF.

V gene TRBV5-1 combines with J gene TRBJ1-1, with D unclear. The CDR3 runs to 13 residues. CDR1 is SGHRS and CDR2 is YFSETQ in the germline V gene. The germline V and J ends were trimmed by 4 bases and 1 base, with 8 bases remaining between them. The CDR3 nucleotides are TGCGCCAGCAGCACAGACTGGAACACTGAAGCTTTCTTT. Amino acid sequence: CASSTDWNTEAFF. The whole variable domain, filled in from reference TRBV5-1 and TRBJ1-1, reads KAGVTQTPRYLIKTRGQQVTLSCSPISGHRSVSWYQQTPGQGLQFLFEYFSETQRNKGNFPGRFSGRQFSNSRSEMNVSTLELGDSALYLCASSTDWNTEAFFGQGTRLTVV.

Ten or more counts support this clonotype. The chain combines TRBV12-3 or TRBV12-4 with TRBJ1-2; no firm D call. This CDR3 spans 12 amino acids. Trimming left V 3 bases short and J 6 bases short, with 8 bases between. The CDR3 spells CASSLAPDGYTF. CDR3 nucleotide sequence: TGTGCCAGCAGTTTGGCACCCGATGGCTACACCTTC.

Remarks on this clonotype: A clone one base away is much larger, so this may be a read error. The J gene is TRBJ2-2, the V gene TRBV11-1; no clear D. The CDR3 runs to 14 residues. Germline lookup yields CDR1 SGHAT and CDR2 FQDESV (reference sequence). The CDR3 DNA reads TGTGTCAGCAGCTTACTGGGGTCGGCCGGGGAGCTGTTTTTT. Its protein is CVSSLLGSAGELFF.

This clonotype has a count of ten or more. The rearrangement uses TRBV5-1 and TRBJ2-1; D is undetermined. The V end was cut by 2 bases, the J end by 5 bases, with 8 bases between. The CDR3 has 13 amino acids. The germline V gene encodes CDR1 SGHRS and CDR2 YFSETQ. The CDR3 nucleotides read TGCGCCAGCAGCTTTACAAGCAACAATGAGCAGTTCTTC. Translation: CASSFTSNNEQFF.

This rearrangement joins TRBV7-9 to TRBJ1-1, with D possibly TRBD1 on 5 matching bases. V lost 5 bases, J lost 5 bases, and 12 bases lay in between. This CDR3 has 13 amino acids. The germline V gene encodes CDR1 SEHNR and CDR2 FQNEAQ (reference sequence). CDR3 sequence reads: CASSAPPGTEAFF. The CDR3 DNA reads as TGTGCCAGCAGCGCCCCCCCAGGGACTGAAGCTTTCTTT.

This clonotype was detected a few times. The chain is built from TRBV7-6 and TRBJ1-1; no firm D call. CDR1 is SGHVS and CDR2 is FNYEAQ in the germline V gene. The V end lost 5 bases, the J end lost 3 bases, and 22 bases lay between the germline ends. The CDR3 has 17 residues. DNA of the CDR3: TGTGCCAGCAGCCGGTCCTATGTGAACAGAGTGGACACTGAAGCTTTCTTT. Translating it yields CASSRSYVNRVDTEAFF.

The V and J genes are TRBV20-1 and TRBJ1-6; D is unclear. Between the trimmed V and J ends, which lost 1 base and 5 bases, there was a span of 6 bases. The CDR3 length is 13 residues. In germline, CDR1 is DFQATT, CDR2 SNEGSKA (reference sequence). Here the CDR3 DNA reads TGCAGTGCTAGAGGGCAGGATAATTCACCCCTCCACTTT. Protein product: CSARGQDNSPLHF.

In this sample, this clonotype turned up many times. This rearrangement joins TRBV5-1 to TRBJ2-2, with 13 bases matching TRBD2. Germline V gene lookup returns CDR1 SGHRS and CDR2 YFSETQ. Trimming at V came to 5 bases and at J to 1 base, leaving 5 bases not matched to a gene. The CDR3 is 17 residues long. CDR3 DNA: TGCGCCAGCAGTCGAAGACTAGCGGGAGGGAACACCGGGGAGCTGTTTTTT. Its protein product is CASSRRLAGGNTGELFF.

The genes are TRBV7-9 and TRBJ1-6; weak D call: TRBD1 (5 bases). The CDR3 totals 15 residues. Germline V gene data show CDR1 as SEHNR and CDR2 as FQNEAQ (reference sequence). The V end lost 3 bases, the J end lost 6 bases, and 12 bases lay between the germline ends. CDR3: CASSLSGVSNSPLHF. CDR3 in DNA: TGTGCCAGCAGCTTGTCGGGGGTTTCTAATTCACCCCTCCACTTT.

This clonotype was recorded a few times. The V call is TRBV10-2, the J call TRBJ2-1; 8 bases are shared with TRBD2. CDR1 is WSHSY, CDR2 SAAADI, per germline. This CDR3 region has 15 residues. The V and J ends lost 7 bases and 5 bases, in that order; junction bases with no gene match: 10. Here the CDR3 DNA reads TGCGCCAGCACTTTCGCGGGGGGACTGAACAATGAGCAGTTCTTC. Translation gives CASTFAGGLNNEQFF.

This chain joins TRBV19 and TRBJ2-7, with D possibly being TRBD2 (5 bases). From germline, CDR1 is LNHDA and CDR2 SQIVND (reference sequence). CDR3 length equals 13 residues. V was cut by 5 bases and J by 3 bases, with 11 bases left in between. In DNA, the CDR3 is TGTGCCAGTAGTCCCGACTACAACTACGAGCAGTACTTC. Its protein product is CASSPDYNYEQYF.

This chain uses TRBV6-1 with TRBJ2-7; possibly TRBD1 for D (5 bases). This CDR3 comprises 14 residues. Germline CDR1 reads MNHNS; CDR2 reads SASEGT. Trimming removed 9 bases from V and 0 bases from J, with 15 bases in between. CDR3 DNA: TGTGCCAGTACCCCCAGGGTTAGCTCCTACGAGCAGTACTTC. Protein: CASTPRVSSYEQYF.

The table lists this clonotype with a few counts. The V call is TRBV2, the J call TRBJ2-3, with D possibly matching TRBD2 (6 bases). From germline, CDR1 is SNHLY and CDR2 FYNNEI. V gave up 8 bases and J gave up 0 bases, with 12 bases separating them. The length of the CDR3 is 14 residues. In nucleotides, the CDR3 is TGTGCCAGCCCTGCCGGGACTAGCACAGATACGCAGTATTTT. Protein: CASPAGTSTDTQYF.